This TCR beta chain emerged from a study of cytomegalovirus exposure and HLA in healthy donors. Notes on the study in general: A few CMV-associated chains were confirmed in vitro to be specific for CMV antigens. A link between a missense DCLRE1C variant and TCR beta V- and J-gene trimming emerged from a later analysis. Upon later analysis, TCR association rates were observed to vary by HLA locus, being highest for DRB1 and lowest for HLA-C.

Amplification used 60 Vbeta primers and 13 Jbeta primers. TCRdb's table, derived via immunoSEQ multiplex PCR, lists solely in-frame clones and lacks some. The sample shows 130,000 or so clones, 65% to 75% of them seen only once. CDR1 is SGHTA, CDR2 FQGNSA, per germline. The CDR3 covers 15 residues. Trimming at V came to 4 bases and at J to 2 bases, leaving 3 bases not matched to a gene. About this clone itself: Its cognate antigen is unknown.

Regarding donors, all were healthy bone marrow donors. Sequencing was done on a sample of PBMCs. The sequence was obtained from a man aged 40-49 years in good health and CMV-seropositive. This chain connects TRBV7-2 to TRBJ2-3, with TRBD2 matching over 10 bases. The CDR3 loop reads CASSYLAGATDTQYF. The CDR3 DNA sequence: TGTGCCAGCAGCTATCTAGCGGGGGCCACAGATACGCAGTATTTT. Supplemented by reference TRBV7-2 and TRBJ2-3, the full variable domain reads GAGVSQSPSNKVTEKGKDVELRCDPISGHTALYWYRQSLGQGLEFLIYFQGNSAPDKSGLPSDRFSAERTGGSVSTLTIQRTQQEDSAVYLCASSYLAGATDTQYFGPGTRLTVL.